The present entry profiles one T cell receptor beta chain with its context. This entry comes from a study of blood T cell repertoires in COVID-19. The wider study: The United States, Italy and Spain provided the acute and convalescent COVID-19 samples. T cells, B-cell-depleted T cells, or PBMCs supplied cDNA or gDNA.

In the study's own analysis: Estimated nucleated cell counts came from reference gene primer amplification. TCRdb's copy holds only in-frame clones and misses some; the assay was immunoSEQ multiplex PCR. The DNA was the basis for D and trimming; V, J and clone size are from that table. The repertoire has a few hundred thousand clones, nearly 90% of them found once; the top ten carry 18%. Trimming cost V 6 bases and J 4 bases, with 9 bases left between them. This CDR3 is built from 13 residues. Germline values: CDR1 MNHEY, CDR2 SVGAGI. Seattle-derived patients entered the study during active infection and were followed longitudinally.

Sequenced: peripheral blood. This receptor was taken from a man between 45 and 60 years old with COVID-19, enrolled during active disease. The chain employs TRBV6-5 and TRBJ2-2, with D maybe TRBD1 (6 bases). The CDR3 region has the DNA TGTGCCAGCAGAAGACAGGCCACCGGGGAGCTGTTTTTT. Its protein is CASRRQATGELFF.